The 27 T cell receptor beta chains listed next were all sequenced from one sample in a study of blood T cell repertoires in COVID-19. Method: immunoSEQ multiplex PCR; TCRdb's copy keeps in-frame clones and lacks some. The repertoire holds 40,000 to 65,000 clones, with 75% to 90% as singletons. Material: peripheral blood. The receptors were gathered from an older man with acute or convalescent COVID-19.

This rearrangement joins TRBV10-1 to TRBJ2-1; TRBD2 aligns across 11 bases. The CDR3 has 14 residues. Trimming removed 3 bases from V and 7 bases from J; junction bases left unmatched: 2. From germline, CDR1 is WNHNN and CDR2 SYGVQD (reference sequence). The DNA for the CDR3 is TGCGCCAGCAGTGATAGCGGGGGGGCAAATGAGCAGTTCTTC. Translating it yields CASSDSGGANEQFF.

V and J are TRBV9 and TRBJ1-4; D might be TRBD1 (6 bases). This CDR3 contains 14 residues. V lost 3 bases, J lost 3 bases, and 9 bases lay in between. Germline V lookup: CDR1 SGDLS, CDR2 YYNGEE. Written as DNA, the CDR3 is TGTGCCAGCAGCGCGGACAGAGCTAATGAAAAACTGTTTTTT. It specifies CASSADRANEKLFF.

This sequence joins TRBV6-7 and TRBJ2-2, with TRBD2 as a possible D gene (7 bases). TRBV6-7 is filed as an ORF, its function uncertain. The CDR3 sequence is 13 residues long. V was clipped by 8 bases and J by 6 bases, with 13 bases between them. CDR3 in amino acids: CASLGGQPGELFF. The CDR3 DNA is TGTGCCAGCTTGGGGGGGCAACCCGGGGAGCTGTTTTTT.

The CDR3 region has the DNA TGTGCCAGCAGTCCCTCCCTAGCGGGGTACCCAGATACGCAGTATTTT. Translation: CASSPSLAGYPDTQYF. The chain has TRBV11-3 and TRBJ2-3, with TRBD2 matching over 9 bases. With 6 bases clipped from V and 4 bases from J, the junction kept 11 bases outside the gene matches. This CDR3 region has 16 residues. Looked up from germline, CDR1 is SGHNT and CDR2 is YENEEA.

The chain uses TRBV30 and TRBJ2-3; TRBD2 is a possible D gene (5 bases). This CDR3 has 15 residues. Germline V gene sequence: CDR1 GTSNPN, CDR2 SVGIG (reference sequence). Trimming removed 7 bases at V and 1 base at J, with 18 bases between. CDR3 residues: CAFLDPAGGTDTQYF. The CDR3 bases are TGTGCCTTCCTGGACCCTGCGGGTGGCACAGATACGCAGTATTTT. Full variable domain (rest looked up from reference TRBV30 and TRBJ2-3): SQTIHQWPATLVQPVGSPLSLECTVEGTSNPNLYWYRQAAGRGLQLLFYSVGIGQISSEVPQNLSASRPQDRQFILSSKKLLLSDSGFYLCAFLDPAGGTDTQYFGPGTRLTVL.

This rearrangement joins TRBV7-2 to TRBJ1-2; 8 positions match TRBD1. The trim removed 4 bases at V and 1 base at J, leaving 5 bases unmatched. Per the germline V gene, CDR1 is SGHTA and CDR2 is FQGNSA. The CDR3 covers 15 residues. DNA for the CDR3: TGTGCCAGCAGCTCATGGACAGGGAATAACTATGGCTACACCTTC. Protein: CASSSWTGNNYGYTF. The full variable domain, in which reference TRBV7-2 and TRBJ1-2 provide the parts outside the CDR3, is GAGVSQSPSNKVTEKGKDVELRCDPISGHTALYWYRQSLGQGLEFLIYFQGNSAPDKSGLPSDRFSAERTGGSVSTLTIQRTQQEDSAVYLCASSSWTGNNYGYTFGSGTRLTVV.

The J gene is TRBJ1-6, the V gene TRBV7-2, with 7 bases identical to TRBD1. The CDR3 is 16 residues long. The germline CDR1 and CDR2 sequences are SGHTA and FQGNSA. J was trimmed by 7 bases and V by 5 bases; bases with no gene match: 11. The CDR3 DNA follows: TGTGCCAGCAGCGCCACTTGGGACAGCTCGAATTCACCCCTCCACTTT. It codes for CASSATWDSSNSPLHF.

This rearrangement joins TRBV27 to TRBJ2-3, with D maybe TRBD1 (6 bases). The CDR3 sequence is 15 residues long. Trimming pared 2 bases from V and 6 bases from J, leaving 15 bases between. Germline lookup yields CDR1 MNHEY and CDR2 SMNVEV (reference sequence). The CDR3 is CASSLRAGDFDTQYF. The CDR3 DNA sequence: TGTGCCAGCAGTTTACGGGCAGGGGATTTTGATACGCAGTATTTT.

V is TRBV6-5 and J is TRBJ1-2; 7 nucleotides line up with TRBD1. With 7 bases clipped from V and 4 bases from J, the junction kept 9 bases outside the gene matches. CDR3 length: 14 amino acids. In germline, CDR1 is MNHEY, CDR2 SVGAGI. The CDR3 protein is CASNGDSTIYGYTF. CDR3 in DNA: TGTGCCAGCAATGGGGACAGCACAATCTATGGCTACACCTTC.

The chain links TRBV5-1 to TRBJ2-3; TRBD1 matches 7 bases. Trimming removed 4 bases from V and 1 base from J; junction bases left unmatched: 6. This CDR3 has 15 residues. Germline V gene lookup returns CDR1 SGHRS and CDR2 YFSETQ. The CDR3 coding sequence is TGCGCCAGCAGCGAAGGGGGCAGGGGCACAGATACGCAGTATTTT. Its translation is CASSEGGRGTDTQYF. Combining the CDR3 with reference TRBV5-1 and TRBJ2-3 gives the whole variable domain KAGVTQTPRYLIKTRGQQVTLSCSPISGHRSVSWYQQTPGQGLQFLFEYFSETQRNKGNFPGRFSGRQFSNSRSEMNVSTLELGDSALYLCASSEGGRGTDTQYFGPGTRLTVL.

The chain carries TRBV4-1 and TRBJ2-7; possible D gene TRBD1, 6 bases. Trimming pared 0 bases from V and 3 bases from J, leaving 15 bases between. The CDR3 length is 16 residues. Germline loops: CDR1 MGHRA, CDR2 YSYEKL. DNA of the CDR3: TGCGCCAGCAGCCAAGATAATTCAGGGGTCATCTACGAGCAGTACTTC. Protein product: CASSQDNSGVIYEQYF.

The V and J genes are TRBV19 and TRBJ1-2, with D perhaps TRBD1 (5 bases). Germline lookup yields CDR1 LNHDA and CDR2 SQIVND (reference sequence). The CDR3 sequence is 15 residues long. Trimming took off 3 bases at V and 4 bases at J, with 15 bases between the two ends. This CDR3 is CASSMIGAPSYGYTF. Here the CDR3 DNA reads TGTGCCAGTAGTATGATAGGGGCGCCTTCCTATGGCTACACCTTC.

V is TRBV6-5 and J is TRBJ1-1; D is perhaps TRBD1 (5 bases). This CDR3 spans 13 amino acids. CDR1 MNHEY and CDR2 SVGAGI come from the germline V gene. The ends were cut back, 7 bases at V and 6 bases at J, with 15 bases in the middle. The CDR3 nucleotides read TGTGCCAGCAAATCCATCCAGGGATCTGAAGCTTTCTTT. This encodes CASKSIQGSEAFF.

V usage is TRBV7-8 and J usage is TRBJ1-3; D perhaps matches TRBD1 (6 bases). In germline, CDR1 is SGHVS, CDR2 FQNEAQ. CDR3 length equals 17 residues. V was pared by 5 bases and J by 2 bases, with 19 bases between. The CDR3 DNA reads TGTGCCAGCAGCCAGGGGAGCGGGGGGAGGCCTGGAAACACCATATATTTT. It encodes CASSQGSGGRPGNTIYF. The whole variable domain, filled in from reference TRBV7-8 and TRBJ1-3, reads GAGVSQSPRYKVAKRGQDVALRCDPISGHVSLFWYQQALGQGPEFLTYFQNEAQLDKSGLPSDRFFAERPEGSVSTLKIQRTQQEDSAVYLCASSQGSGGRPGNTIYFGEGSWLTVV.

The chain recombines TRBV10-1 with TRBJ1-1, with D tentatively TRBD1 (5 bases). The length of the CDR3 is 16 residues. Germline CDR1 is WNHNN and CDR2 is SYGVQD (reference sequence). Trimming removed 0 bases from V and 1 base from J, with 12 bases in between. In nucleotides, the CDR3 is TGCGCCAGCAGTGAGTCTCAGGGCCGCGGGAACACTGAAGCTTTCTTT. This sequence encodes CASSESQGRGNTEAFF.

This clone was counted between two and nine times. The chain has TRBV11-2 and TRBJ1-2, with a tentative D call TRBD1 (6 bases). Germline V lookup: CDR1 SGHAT, CDR2 FQNNGV. The CDR3 is made up of 15 amino acids. V lost 5 bases and J 2 bases, leaving 15 bases between the germline ends. The CDR3 reads CASSQGLRGNYGYTF. For the CDR3, the DNA is TGTGCCAGCAGCCAGGGGTTACGGGGCAACTATGGCTACACCTTC.

This clone was seen a single time. This chain uses TRBV5-8 with TRBJ2-3, with 10 bases matching TRBD1. This CDR3 contains 16 residues. Germline V gene data show CDR1 as SGHTS and CDR2 as YDEGEE. The V gene end was trimmed by 6 bases and the J gene end by 2 bases; junction bases not matched to a gene: 9. CDR3 coding DNA: TGTGCCAGCAAAACCGGGACAGGGGCCCACACAGATACGCAGTATTTT. Amino acid sequence: CASKTGTGAHTDTQYF.

The rearrangement uses TRBV10-1 and TRBJ1-5; D is uncertain. With 9 bases removed from V and 0 bases from J, the gap between germline ends came to 6 bases. There are 12 residues in the CDR3. The V gene's germline CDR1 is WNHNN and CDR2 SYGVQD (reference sequence). The CDR3 loop is CASSNSNQPQHF. CDR3 bases: TGCGCCAGTTCTAATAGCAATCAGCCCCAGCATTTT.

The chain has TRBV30 and TRBJ1-6; D remains unclear. CDR3 size: 15 residues. Germline CDR1 is GTSNPN and CDR2 is SVGIG (reference sequence). Here the CDR3 reads CAVERGGIYNSPLHF. The CDR3 bases are TGTGCGGTGGAGCGAGGAGGGATCTATAATTCACCCCTCCACTTT.

This chain uses TRBV2 with TRBJ2-2, with 7 positions matching TRBD1. Unmatched junction bases numbered 7, after V lost 6 bases and J lost 6 bases. Germline-derived CDR1 and CDR2 are SNHLY and FYNNEI. The CDR3 covers 14 residues. DNA of the CDR3: TGTGCCAGCAGAGGCCAGGGGGACGCCGGGGAGCTGTTTTTT. Its translation: CASRGQGDAGELFF.

This chain connects TRBV19 to TRBJ1-5; TRBD1 agrees at 7 bases. Germline-derived CDR1 and CDR2 are LNHDA and SQIVND (reference sequence). With 6 bases clipped from V and 1 base from J, the junction kept 6 bases outside the gene matches. This CDR3 is built from 15 residues. CDR3 DNA sequence: TGTGCCAGTAGCAACAACAGGGGAAGCAATCAGCCCCAGCATTTT. It codes for CASSNNRGSNQPQHF. Complete variable domain (other parts from reference TRBV19 and TRBJ1-5): DGGITQSPKYLFRKEGQNVTLSCEQNLNHDAMYWYRQDPGQGLRLIYYSQIVNDFQKGDIAEGYSVSREKKESFPLTVTSAQKNPTAFYLCASSNNRGSNQPQHFGDGTRLSIL.

The V and J genes are TRBV2 and TRBJ2-7; D is undetermined. This CDR3 contains 12 residues. The germline V and J ends were trimmed by 7 bases and 4 bases, with 11 bases remaining between them. The germline gives CDR1 SNHLY, CDR2 FYNNEI. CDR3 residues: CASTDSYYEQYF. CDR3 bases: TGTGCCAGCACCGATAGCTATTACGAGCAGTACTTC.

The rearrangement links TRBV6-2 or TRBV6-3 to TRBJ1-3; D call uncertain. The CDR3 has 12 amino acids. V lost 5 bases, J lost 0 bases, and 2 bases lay in between. Germline CDR1 and CDR2: MNHEY and SVGEGT. The CDR3, as DNA: TGTGCCAGCAGTCTCTCTGGAAACACCATATATTTT. Encoded protein: CASSLSGNTIYF.

V and J are TRBV19 and TRBJ2-7, with 12 bases identical to TRBD1. V gave up 10 bases and J gave up 7 bases; unmatched junction bases: 11. Germline V CDR1 and CDR2: LNHDA, SQIVND (reference sequence). The CDR3 runs 14 residues. The CDR3 DNA reads TGTGCCACCCAGGCGGGACAGGGGGCAAAAGAGCAGTACTTC. Amino acid sequence: CATQAGQGAKEQYF.

The V gene is TRBV5-5, the J gene TRBJ2-7; 11 positions agree with TRBD2. Looked up from germline, CDR1 is SGHKS and CDR2 is YYEKEE (reference sequence). With V trimmed by 4 bases and J by 6 bases, 12 bases remained unmatched. The CDR3 totals 16 residues. In DNA, the CDR3 is TGTGCCAGCAGCGGAACCTTAGCGGGGGGGACCGGCGAGCAGTACTTC. Translating it yields CASSGTLAGGTGEQYF.

The chain couples TRBV7-2 to TRBJ2-1; 8 bases are a match to TRBD2. This CDR3 is built from 15 residues. V gave up 6 bases and J gave up 2 bases; unmatched junction bases: 6. In germline, CDR1 is SGHTA, CDR2 FQGNSA. The CDR3 sequence is CASRSTGGAYNEQFF. The CDR3 DNA sequence: TGTGCCAGCAGGTCAACGGGGGGGGCCTACAATGAGCAGTTCTTC.

The V call is TRBV29-1, the J call TRBJ1-2; D perhaps matches TRBD1 (5 bases). Germline V gene data show CDR1 as SQVTM and CDR2 as ANQGSEA. The length of the CDR3 is 13 residues. Trimming pared 1 base from V and 7 bases from J, leaving 13 bases between. As DNA, the CDR3 is TGCAGCGTTGAAGTATTGGACGGGGGTGGCTACACCTTC. Protein sequence: CSVEVLDGGGYTF.